One sample yielded the 6 T cell receptor beta chains listed below, sequenced in a study of blood T cell repertoires in COVID-19. The table came from immunoSEQ multiplex PCR; TCRdb's copy has only in-frame clones and leaves some out. The repertoire includes more than 200,000 clones, just under 90% of them detected once, and approximately 2.5% sits in the top ten. The sequencing input was peripheral blood. The receptors stem from a man aged 30 to 39 with COVID-19, enrolled during active disease.

The V gene is TRBV19, the J gene TRBJ1-5; TRBD1 is a possible D gene (5 bases). V lost 3 bases and J 7 bases, leaving 25 bases between the germline ends. This CDR3 comprises 18 residues. CDR1 LNHDA and CDR2 SQIVND come from the germline V gene (reference sequence). The CDR3: CASSMVPRREKRYQPQHF. DNA for the CDR3: TGTGCCAGTAGTATGGTCCCCCGCAGGGAAAAGCGATACCAGCCCCAGCATTTT.

The genes are TRBV14 and TRBJ2-7; a possible D gene is TRBD1 (6 bases). Germline CDR1 SGHDN, CDR2 FVKESK. This CDR3 spans 14 amino acids. Trimming pared 4 bases from V and 0 bases from J, leaving 10 bases between. Here the CDR3 reads CASSPRGLSYEQYF. The CDR3 DNA reads TGTGCCAGCAGCCCCAGGGGCCTCTCCTACGAGCAGTACTTC.

This clone appeared a single time. J is TRBJ1-1 and V is TRBV3-1 (or the pseudogene TRBV3-2); 9 nucleotides agree with TRBD1. The CDR3 consists of 14 residues. With V trimmed by 9 bases and J by 7 bases, 12 bases remained unmatched. Germline V CDR1 and CDR2: LGHDT, YNNKEL (reference sequence). CDR3: CASIGGTGGYEAFF. The CDR3 region has the DNA TGTGCCAGTATCGGAGGAACAGGGGGCTATGAAGCTTTCTTT.

The chain links TRBV18 to TRBJ1-1; D is perhaps TRBD1 (6 bases). Germline loops: CDR1 KGHSH, CDR2 LQKENI. With 2 bases removed from V and 6 bases from J, the gap between germline ends came to 10 bases. This CDR3 comprises 13 residues. In nucleotides, the CDR3 is TGTGCCAGCTCACCAGCGACAGGAGCTGAAGCTTTCTTT. Protein: CASSPATGAEAFF.

This sequence joins TRBV15 and TRBJ2-1; D gene uncertain. Trimming cost V 0 bases and J 3 bases, with 9 bases left between them. The CDR3 totals 15 residues. The germline gives CDR1 LNHNV, CDR2 YYDKDF (reference sequence). The CDR3 sequence is CATSRDPAGYNEQFF. CDR3 bases: TGTGCCACCAGCAGAGATCCGGCAGGCTACAATGAGCAGTTCTTC.

This sequence joins TRBV5-1 and TRBJ1-3; D is unresolved. The V end lost 0 bases, the J end lost 0 bases, and 10 bases lay between the germline ends. The CDR3 extends over 16 amino acids. The germline CDR1 and CDR2 sequences are SGHRS and YFSETQ. The CDR3 loop is CASSLGSSGSGNTIYF. The CDR3 DNA reads TGCGCCAGCAGCTTGGGTTCCAGCGGCTCTGGAAACACCATATATTTT. Filled out from reference TRBV5-1 and TRBJ1-3, the complete variable domain reads KAGVTQTPRYLIKTRGQQVTLSCSPISGHRSVSWYQQTPGQGLQFLFEYFSETQRNKGNFPGRFSGRQFSNSRSEMNVSTLELGDSALYLCASSLGSSGSGNTIYFGEGSWLTVV.